This T cell receptor beta chain was profiled in a study of blood T cell repertoires in COVID-19. For the study at large: COVID-19 samples, acute and convalescent, were from the United States, Italy and Spain. T cells, B-cell-depleted T cells, or PBMCs supplied cDNA or gDNA.

Concerning this clone itself: This sample also contains other DNA sequences that code for the same CDR3.

Sequencing used immunoSEQ multiplex PCR; TCRdb keeps in-frame clones, though not all of them. The sample comprises roughly 140,000 clones, 84% of which are singletons, and 8.8% rests with the top ten. Germline V gene sequence: CDR1 SGHRS, CDR2 YFSETQ. After removal of 5 bases from V and 4 bases from J, the junction contained 6 bases not matched to a gene. The length of the CDR3 is 14 residues. The receptor was derived from a woman aged 80 or over in a cohort sampled during active or convalescent COVID-19. The J gene is TRBJ2-1, the V gene TRBV5-1, with 7 bases identical to TRBD2. The sequencing sample was made of peripheral blood. The CDR3 spells CASSRGGQYNEQFF. In DNA, the CDR3 is TGCGCCAGCAGTCGCGGGGGTCAATACAATGAGCAGTTCTTC.